The source of this T cell receptor beta chain is a study of graft-versus-host responses after intestinal transplantation. Produced via immunoSEQ multiplex PCR; TCRdb's table is partial and in-frame only. In the table there are about 8,600 clones, 31% of which are singletons. This clone was found a few times. Germline CDR1 and CDR2: MNHEY and SVGAGI. The CDR3 contains 15 residues. J lost 2 bases, V lost 2 bases, and 6 bases had no gene match. The study plated some 200,000 CFSE-labeled responders with some 200,000 irradiated, violet-dye-labeled stimulators. General study points: Among recipient marrow samples, GvH clones were found; some appeared first in ileum or blood.

The source of this sequence is a human patient who received an intestinal transplant. Sample: alloreactive CD4+ T cells from a mixed lymphocyte reaction culture, taken before intestinal transplant. The sample's subset: CFSE-low proliferating T cells sorted from roughly six-day pre-transplant mixed lymphocyte reaction (GvH or HvG direction). The rearrangement links TRBV6-5 to TRBJ2-7; 7 nucleotides match TRBD1. In nucleotides, the CDR3 is TGTGCCAGCAGTTACGCCTTCACAGGGGCCTACGAGCAGTACTTC. It encodes CASSYAFTGAYEQYF.